These T cell receptor beta chains were read from a single sample in a study of cytomegalovirus exposure and HLA in healthy donors. TCRdb keeps only in-frame clones here, not all; method: immunoSEQ multiplex PCR. The repertoire consists of fewer than 200,000 clones, with over 65% occurring once and the leading ten covering 0.6% to 0.9%. The sample comprised PBMCs. These receptors were taken from a female donor in good health and CMV-seronegative. The CDR3 runs from the conserved cysteine through the conserved F or W. Each record gives: V gene, D gene, J gene, clone size, CDR3 DNA, CDR3 protein. D genes are given only for firm matches. Rows give clone size only sometimes, using once, few, many, or a class for an expanded clone.

V: TRBV9; D: TRBD2; J: TRBJ2-1; size: .; DNA: TGTGCCAGCAGTCTTAAACCGACTTGGGCTAGCGGTTACAATGAGCAGTTCTTC; CDR3: CASSLKPTWASGYNEQFF
V: TRBV27; D: TRBD2; J: TRBJ2-1; size: .; DNA: TGTGCCAGCAGCCTTTATAGCGGGATGTCCTACAATGAGCAGTTCTTC; CDR3: CASSLYSGMSYNEQFF
V: TRBV5-4; D: TRBD2; J: TRBJ2-1; size: .; DNA: TGTGCCAGCAGCTCGGGGGGACTAGCGGGGTTCAATGAGCAGTTCTTC; CDR3: CASSSGGLAGFNEQFF
V: TRBV27; D: .; J: TRBJ2-7; size: .; DNA: TGTGCCAGCAGTTTAGAGGGGGTTCACCCAGTTTACGAGCAGTACTTC; CDR3: CASSLEGVHPVYEQYF
V: TRBV6-5; D: TRBD1; J: TRBJ1-2; size: .; DNA: TGTGCCAGCAGCCCCCGGGACAGTGGTGGCTACACCTTC; CDR3: CASSPRDSGGYTF
V: TRBV9; D: .; J: TRBJ2-5; size: .; DNA: TGTGCCAGCAGCGCGCGAAGGACAGTTCAGCAAGAGACCCAGTACTTC; CDR3: CASSARRTVQQETQYF
V: TRBV7-2; D: TRBD1; J: TRBJ2-7; size: .; DNA: TGTGCCAGCAGCGGGGGGACAGGGTGGAACGAGCAGTACTTC; CDR3: CASSGGTGWNEQYF
V: TRBV6-1; D: TRBD1; J: TRBJ2-5; size: .; DNA: TGTGCCAGCAGTGCTTCCGCCAGGGGGCTTGAGACCCAGTACTTC; CDR3: CASSASARGLETQYF
V: TRBV30; D: .; J: TRBJ2-1; size: .; DNA: TGTGCCTGGAATCGTCAAGCGGCGCTTTGGGATGAGCAGTTCTTC; CDR3: CAWNRQAALWDEQFF
V: TRBV5-1; D: .; J: TRBJ2-5; size: .; DNA: TGCGCCAGCAGCAGCATGAAAGAGACCCAGTACTTC; CDR3: CASSSMKETQYF
V: TRBV6-1; D: TRBD2; J: TRBJ2-6; size: .; DNA: TGTGCCAGCAGTGACGCTAGCGGGAGGTTCCCTGGGGCCAACGGCCTGACTTTC; CDR3: CASSDASGRFPGANGLTF
V: TRBV7-9; D: .; J: TRBJ1-5; size: few; DNA: TGTGCCAGCAGCACGCGGGGAGGTCAGCCCCAGCATTTT; CDR3: CASSTRGGQPQHF
V: TRBV6-1; D: .; J: TRBJ1-3; size: .; DNA: TGTGCCAGCAGTGAAGGCACCGGGACAACAGGAAACACCATATATTTT; CDR3: CASSEGTGTTGNTIYF
V: TRBV7-9; D: TRBD1; J: TRBJ1-6; size: .; DNA: TGTGCCAGCAGCTCGAGCCTACAGGGGGGCCCCCTCCACTTT; CDR3: CASSSSLQGGPLHF
V: TRBV19; D: TRBD1; J: TRBJ2-3; size: .; DNA: TGTGCCAGTAGTAGGGCGGACAGGGGGGCGTGGACAGATACGCAGTATTTT; CDR3: CASSRADRGAWTDTQYF
V: TRBV30; D: TRBD1; J: TRBJ1-1; size: .; DNA: TGTGCCTGGAGGCGACAGGGATTGACTGAAGCTTTCTTT; CDR3: CAWRRQGLTEAFF
V: TRBV18; D: TRBD1; J: TRBJ1-6; size: .; DNA: TGTGCCAGCTCACAAGGACAGGGGTATAATTCACCCCTCCACTTT; CDR3: CASSQGQGYNSPLHF
V: TRBV7-8; D: .; J: TRBJ2-7; size: .; DNA: TGTGCCAGCAGCTCCTTGGACAGTTCCTACGAGCAGTACTTC; CDR3: CASSSLDSSYEQYF
V: TRBV19; D: TRBD1; J: TRBJ2-5; size: .; DNA: TGTGCCAGTAGCTTCACAGGGGGCGCCGAGACCCAGTACTTC; CDR3: CASSFTGGAETQYF
V: TRBV12-5; D: .; J: TRBJ1-1; size: .; DNA: TGTGCTAGTGGTCGGGGGGGTCTACGCAACACTGAAGCTTTCTTT; CDR3: CASGRGGLRNTEAFF
V: TRBV5-1; D: .; J: TRBJ2-3; size: .; DNA: TGCGCCAGCAGCTTGCTCGGTGAAGATACGCAGTATTTT; CDR3: CASSLLGEDTQYF
V: TRBV7-9; D: .; J: TRBJ2-7; size: .; DNA: TGTGCCAGCAGCTTGATGACGTACAGGCAGTACTTC; CDR3: CASSLMTYRQYF
V: TRBV4-3; D: .; J: TRBJ1-5; size: .; DNA: TGCGCCAGCAGCCAAGTGACAGATAATCAGCCCCAGCATTTT; CDR3: CASSQVTDNQPQHF
V: TRBV2; D: .; J: TRBJ2-1; size: once; DNA: TGTGCCAGCAGCCCTAGCCCTAATACTTACAATGAGCAGTTCTTC; CDR3: CASSPSPNTYNEQFF
V: TRBV9; D: TRBD1; J: TRBJ2-5; size: few; DNA: TGTGCCAGCAGCGCGGGACAGATAGACCAAGAGACCCAGTACTTC; CDR3: CASSAGQIDQETQYF
V: TRBV28; D: .; J: TRBJ1-2; size: .; DNA: TGTGCCAGCAACCCCTTCACAGGGCTCGGTGGCTACACCTTC; CDR3: CASNPFTGLGGYTF
V: TRBV4-2; D: .; J: TRBJ2-7; size: .; DNA: TGTGCCAGCAGCCAAGCTTACTATCAGGGGGGTTACGAGCAGTACTTC; CDR3: CASSQAYYQGGYEQYF
V: TRBV7-6; D: TRBD1; J: TRBJ2-5; size: .; DNA: TGTGCCAGCAGCATCAGACAGGGGGTGGAAGAGACCCAGTACTTC; CDR3: CASSIRQGVEETQYF
V: TRBV4-2; D: .; J: TRBJ2-1; size: .; DNA: TGTGCCAGCAGCCCCTTCGGGAGTCATGATTACAATGAGCAGTTCTTC; CDR3: CASSPFGSHDYNEQFF
V: TRBV10-3; D: TRBD2; J: TRBJ2-5; size: few; DNA: TGTGCCATCGGCGGGGGGGCCCTGGAGACCCAGTACTTC; CDR3: CAIGGGALETQYF
V: TRBV6-1; D: .; J: TRBJ2-5; size: .; DNA: TGTGCCAGCAGTGAAACCCAGGTCGGGGGAGAGACCCAGTACTTC; CDR3: CASSETQVGGETQYF
V: TRBV19; D: .; J: TRBJ1-6; size: .; DNA: TGTGCCAGTAGTCCGCGGGGAAGTAGCTCCTATAATTCACCCCTCCACTTT; CDR3: CASSPRGSSSYNSPLHF
V: TRBV4-3; D: TRBD1; J: TRBJ2-7; size: .; DNA: TGCGCCAGCAGCCAAAGGGACAGCTCCTACGAGCAGTACTTC; CDR3: CASSQRDSSYEQYF
V: TRBV4-2; D: TRBD2; J: TRBJ2-1; size: .; DNA: TGTGCCAGCAGCCAAGAGGCGGGGGGGCCCGAGGAGCAGTTCTTC; CDR3: CASSQEAGGPEEQFF
V: TRBV6-1; D: TRBD1; J: TRBJ2-3; size: .; DNA: TGTGCCAGCAGTGAAGTCCGGGACAGCCGGGAGTATTTT; CDR3: CASSEVRDSREYF
V: TRBV27; D: TRBD2; J: TRBJ2-7; size: .; DNA: TGTGCCAGCAGTTTGGCGGGACTAGCCTACGAGCAGTACTTC; CDR3: CASSLAGLAYEQYF
V: TRBV19; D: TRBD1; J: TRBJ1-3; size: .; DNA: TGTGCCAGTAGTCCCCGGACAGGGGACACCATATATTTT; CDR3: CASSPRTGDTIYF
V: TRBV4-2; D: .; J: TRBJ1-4; size: .; DNA: TGTGCCAGCAGCCCCGAGGGGGGGCTGTCTAATGAAAAACTGTTTTTT; CDR3: CASSPEGGLSNEKLFF
V: TRBV30; D: TRBD1; J: TRBJ1-4; size: .; DNA: TGTGGCTCCACTACAGGGGGCGGTGGTGAAAAACTGTTTTTT; CDR3: CGSTTGGGGEKLFF
V: TRBV6-1; D: .; J: TRBJ1-1; size: .; DNA: TGTGCCAGCAGTGAAGGACGAAACAGGCGAATGAACACTGAAGCTTTCTTT; CDR3: CASSEGRNRRMNTEAFF
V: TRBV6-5; D: TRBD1; J: TRBJ2-7; size: .; DNA: TGTGCCAGCAGTAGGGGACAGGGTCAAAAGGTGCAGTACTTC; CDR3: CASSRGQGQKVQYF
V: TRBV7-6; D: TRBD1; J: TRBJ2-7; size: .; DNA: TGTGCCAGCAGCTTAGTGGGACAGAACCCCTTCTTC; CDR3: CASSLVGQNPFF
V: TRBV29-1; D: .; J: TRBJ1-2; size: .; DNA: TGCAGCACTCTCGACAGTCTACTCTATGGCTACACCTTC; CDR3: CSTLDSLLYGYTF
V: TRBV5-1; D: TRBD2; J: TRBJ2-5; size: .; DNA: TGCGCCAGCAGCTTGGCACTAGCGGGGGGAGGAGAGACCCAGTACTTC; CDR3: CASSLALAGGGETQYF
V: TRBV27; D: .; J: TRBJ1-1; size: .; DNA: TGTGCCAGCAGTTTATGGGGGGGACGGACTGAAGCTTTCTTT; CDR3: CASSLWGGRTEAFF
V: TRBV6-6; D: .; J: TRBJ1-6; size: .; DNA: TGTGCCAGCAGTCAATCGACAGGTTATTCACCCCTCCACTTT; CDR3: CASSQSTGYSPLHF